A single sample gave rise to the 28 T cell receptor beta chains below, sequenced in a study of blood T cell repertoires in COVID-19. This table comes from immunoSEQ multiplex PCR, and its TCRdb copy is limited to in-frame clones, with some not included. The table includes about 70,000 clones, over 75% detected once. Source material: peripheral blood. These receptors were obtained from an elderly woman with active or convalescent COVID-19.

The V and J genes are TRBV5-8 and TRBJ1-6; D gene unclear. Between the trimmed V and J ends, which lost 3 bases and 1 base, there was a span of 14 bases. Germline loops: CDR1 SGHTS, CDR2 YDEGEE. This CDR3 contains 17 residues. In nucleotides, the CDR3 is TGTGCCAGCAGCTCCCGGGATCCGGGGTCCTATAATTCACCCCTCCACTTT. This encodes CASSSRDPGSYNSPLHF.

The genes are TRBV6-1 and TRBJ1-2; TRBD1 might be the D (5 bases). This CDR3 is built from 15 residues. From germline, CDR1 is MNHNS and CDR2 SASEGT. V lost 2 bases and J lost 4, with 14 bases in between. The CDR3 sequence: CASSEIGHTIYGYTF. The CDR3 nucleotides are TGTGCCAGCAGTGAAATTGGACACACTATCTATGGCTACACCTTC.

This clone was detected a few times. J is TRBJ1-1 and V is TRBV3-1 (or the pseudogene TRBV3-2); possibly TRBD1 for D (5 bases). Germline V gene lookup returns CDR1 LGHDT and CDR2 YNNKEL (reference sequence). This CDR3 region has 16 residues. V lost 4 bases and J 5 bases, leaving 20 bases between the germline ends. Here the CDR3 reads CASSPRYLQVKTEAFF. The CDR3, as DNA: TGTGCCAGCAGCCCGCGATATCTACAGGTTAAGACTGAAGCTTTCTTT.

This rearrangement joins TRBV10-3 to TRBJ1-5; 11 bases are shared with TRBD1. Germline V gene sequence: CDR1 ENHRY, CDR2 SYGVKD. The trim removed 6 bases at V and 6 bases at J, leaving 7 bases unmatched. The CDR3 is made up of 15 amino acids. This CDR3 is CAISLGQGVGQPQHF. The DNA of the CDR3 is TGTGCCATCAGCTTGGGACAGGGGGTGGGTCAGCCCCAGCATTTT.

The V gene is TRBV6-5, the J gene TRBJ1-1, with TRBD1 identical over 7 bases. The CDR3 has 15 residues. Germline V gene data show CDR1 as MNHEY and CDR2 as SVGAGI. V trimming: 4 bases; J trimming: 3 bases; junction bases outside the gene matches: 8. The CDR3 protein is CASSFLPQGDTEAFF. The CDR3 region has the DNA TGTGCCAGCAGTTTCCTACCTCAGGGGGACACTGAAGCTTTCTTT.

The rearrangement joins TRBV9 to TRBJ2-7; 8 nucleotides match TRBD1. CDR1 is SGDLS and CDR2 is YYNGEE in the germline V gene. The CDR3 is 17 amino acids. V shed 4 bases and J 2 bases; nucleotides not matched to a gene: 14. The CDR3 protein is CASSSQGAGTFPYEQYF. The CDR3 DNA reads as TGTGCCAGCAGCAGTCAGGGGGCTGGGACTTTTCCCTACGAGCAGTACTTC.

CDR3 bases: TGTGCCAGCAGCTTGGGGACTAGCGGGCGGTTCTTC. It specifies CASSLGTSGRFF. V gene TRBV5-4 combines with J gene TRBJ2-1, with TRBD2 matching 11 bases. The V and J ends lost 0 bases and 15 bases, in that order; junction bases with no gene match: 2. This CDR3 region has 12 residues. The V gene's germline CDR1 is SGHNT and CDR2 YYREEE (reference sequence). Together with reference TRBV5-4 and TRBJ2-1, the CDR3 gives the full variable domain: ETGVTQSPTHLIKTRGQQVTLRCSSQSGHNTVSWYQQALGQGPQFIFQYYREEENGRGNFPPRFSGLQFPNYSSELNVNALELDDSALYLCASSLGTSGRFFGPGTRLTVL.

This chain connects TRBV6-6 to TRBJ1-2; 7 bases agree with TRBD1. Germline assignment: CDR1 MNHNY and CDR2 SVGAGI (reference sequence). The CDR3 contains 15 residues. Losses at the gene ends were 6 bases for V and 3 bases for J; bases not matched to a gene: 10. The CDR3: CASSYSLDRDYGYTF. The CDR3 coding sequence is TGTGCCAGCAGCTACAGTCTCGACAGGGACTATGGCTACACCTTC.

This clone was seen only once. The chain is built from TRBV19 and TRBJ1-6, with 10 bases matching TRBD1. This CDR3 has 15 amino acids. Per germline, CDR1 LNHDA and CDR2 SQIVND (reference sequence). J lost 6 bases, V lost 10 bases, and 9 bases had no gene match. This CDR3 reads CATAPGDRGNSPLHF. CDR3 DNA sequence: TGTGCCACCGCCCCAGGGGACAGGGGTAATTCACCCCTCCACTTT.

In its sample, this clone was seen once. This chain links TRBV19 with TRBJ1-2; D might be TRBD1 (5 bases). Germline V lookup: CDR1 LNHDA, CDR2 SQIVND (reference sequence). V lost 9 bases and J 0 bases, leaving 11 bases between the germline ends. The CDR3 totals 13 residues. The CDR3: CASLQAPNYGYTF. As DNA, the CDR3 is TGTGCCAGCTTACAGGCCCCTAACTATGGCTACACCTTC.

This clone was detected only once. The chain combines TRBV2 with TRBJ1-2; possible D gene TRBD1, 6 bases. The CDR3 is 14 residues long. The V gene lost 4 bases and the J gene lost 5 bases, with 14 bases spanning the gap. Germline loops: CDR1 SNHLY, CDR2 FYNNEI. The CDR3 reads CASSAWGLVYGYTF. CDR3 sequence (DNA): TGTGCCAGCAGTGCTTGGGGGCTTGTTTATGGCTACACCTTC.

The chain's CDR3 is CASSQRTDQPQHF. The CDR3, as DNA: TGTGCCAGCAGCCAACGGACAGATCAGCCCCAGCATTTT. This chain links TRBV3-1 (or the pseudogene TRBV3-2) with TRBJ1-5; a possible D gene is TRBD1 (6 bases). V was trimmed by 2 bases and J by 5 bases, leaving 7 bases between them. The CDR3 extends over 13 amino acids. The germline CDR1 and CDR2 sequences are LGHDT and YNNKEL (reference sequence).

This clone appeared a single time. This chain links TRBV5-6 with TRBJ2-6; D ambiguous. Trimming shortened V by 2 bases and J by 2 bases, and 11 bases separated the two germline ends. Germline loops: CDR1 SGHDT, CDR2 YYEEEE. This CDR3 contains 16 residues. The CDR3 sequence: CASSFGGNTGANVLTF. As DNA, the CDR3 is TGTGCCAGCAGCTTTGGCGGTAATACTGGGGCCAACGTCCTGACTTTC. Drawing the rest from reference TRBV5-6 and TRBJ2-6, the complete variable domain is DAGVTQSPTHLIKTRGQQVTLRCSPKSGHDTVSWYQQALGQGPQFIFQYYEEEERQRGNFPDRFSGHQFPNYSSELNVNALLLGDSALYLCASSFGGNTGANVLTFGAGSRLTVL.

The rearrangement joins TRBV15 to TRBJ2-3, with 9 bases identical to TRBD2. The CDR3 consists of 17 residues. Germline CDR1 is LNHNV and CDR2 is YYDKDF (reference sequence). Trimming cost V 0 bases and J 5 bases; bases outside gene matches: 9. DNA of the CDR3: TGTGCCACCAGCAGAGATACCGGCGGGGGGGTTCAAGATACGCAGTATTTT. Translating gives CATSRDTGGGVQDTQYF. Using reference TRBV15 and TRBJ2-3 for the parts outside the CDR3, the full variable domain is DAMVIQNPRYQVTQFGKPVTLSCSQTLNHNVMYWYQQKSSQAPKLLFHYYDKDFNNEADTPDNFQSRRPNTSFCFLDIRSPGLGDTAMYLCATSRDTGGGVQDTQYFGPGTRLTVL.

J is TRBJ2-3 and V is TRBV9; TRBD2 agrees at 16 bases. V lost 4 bases and J lost 6; bases outside the gene matches: 8. In germline, CDR1 is SGDLS, CDR2 YYNGEE. The CDR3 loop spans 17 amino acids. CDR3 amino acids: CASSRLGTSGGADTQYF. The CDR3 region has the DNA TGTGCCAGCAGCCGCCTCGGGACTAGCGGGGGGGCCGATACGCAGTATTTT.

The chain joins TRBV7-9 to TRBJ2-1, with no clear D. Trimming shortened V by 3 bases and J by 6 bases, and 15 bases separated the two germline ends. CDR3 length equals 15 residues. CDR1 is SEHNR, CDR2 FQNEAQ, per germline (reference sequence). CDR3: CASSFMDPEVNEQFF. The CDR3 DNA sequence: TGTGCCAGCAGCTTCATGGATCCCGAGGTCAATGAGCAGTTCTTC.

The chain links TRBV6-2 or TRBV6-3 to TRBJ2-7, with D unclear. Germline loops: CDR1 MNHEY, CDR2 SVGEGT. The CDR3 covers 13 residues. Trimming left V 2 bases short and J 2 bases short, with 7 bases between. In nucleotides, the CDR3 is TGTGCCAGCAGTTACCCCATCACCTACGAGCAGTACTTC. It translates to CASSYPITYEQYF.

The V gene is TRBV28, the J gene TRBJ1-1; D call uncertain. The V end lost 1 base, the J end lost 8 bases, and 8 bases lay between the germline ends. The germline CDR1 and CDR2 sequences are MDHEN and SYDVKM. The CDR3 totals 12 residues. CDR3 in DNA: TGTGCCAGCAGTTTATTGCGCTCCGAAGCTTTCTTT. Its protein is CASSLLRSEAFF.

This sequence joins TRBV19 and TRBJ2-3, with TRBD2 identical over 8 bases. The J segment lost 3 bases and the V segment lost 2 bases, leaving 4 bases of the junction unmatched. The CDR3 length is 15 residues. Germline-derived CDR1 and CDR2 are LNHDA and SQIVND (reference sequence). The CDR3 spells CASSIIGRGTDTQYF. Here the CDR3 DNA reads TGTGCCAGTAGTATAATCGGGAGGGGGACAGATACGCAGTATTTT.

The V call is TRBV30, the J call TRBJ1-6; D not certain. The length of the CDR3 is 13 residues. Trimming pared 5 bases from V and 1 base from J, leaving 6 bases between. CDR1 is GTSNPN and CDR2 is SVGIG in the germline V gene (reference sequence). CDR3 region: CAWSESYNSPLHF. In DNA, the CDR3 is TGTGCCTGGTCGGAGTCCTATAATTCACCCCTCCACTTT.

The chain uses TRBV19 and TRBJ1-2; 12 nucleotides match TRBD1. CDR1 is LNHDA, CDR2 SQIVND, per germline (reference sequence). V dropped 5 bases and J dropped 7; count of bases not matched to a gene: 8. This CDR3 region has 15 residues. The CDR3 is CASSLWGQGASGYTF. CDR3 nucleotide sequence: TGTGCCAGTAGTCTTTGGGGACAGGGGGCGAGTGGCTACACCTTC.

This CDR3 reads CASSLSGGQGNTIYF. As DNA, the CDR3 is TGCGCCAGCAGCTTGTCGGGAGGGCAAGGAAACACCATATATTTT. This rearrangement joins TRBV5-1 to TRBJ1-3; D call uncertain. This CDR3 has 15 amino acids. CDR1 SGHRS and CDR2 YFSETQ come from the germline V gene. V gave up 1 base and J gave up 4 bases, with 12 bases separating them.

The chain is built from TRBV12-3 or TRBV12-4 and TRBJ1-2, with a tentative D call TRBD1 (5 bases). This CDR3 is built from 13 residues. V was pared by 2 bases and J by 4 bases, with 8 bases between. The CDR3 bases are TGTGCCAGCAGTTTATCCAGGGTCTATGGCTACACCTTC. Residues: CASSLSRVYGYTF.

The J gene is TRBJ1-6, the V gene TRBV30, with D perhaps matching TRBD1 (5 bases). CDR3 length: 16 residues. Germline assignment: CDR1 GTSNPN and CDR2 SVGIG (reference sequence). Between the trimmed V and J ends, which lost 2 bases and 0 bases, there was a span of 11 bases. The CDR3 DNA sequence: TGTGCCTGGAGTTGGCAGGGAAGCTCCTATAATTCACCCCTCCACTTT. It codes for CAWSWQGSSYNSPLHF.

This sequence joins TRBV28 and TRBJ1-1; no definite D call. Trimming cost V 5 bases and J 7 bases, with 8 bases left between them. Germline CDR1 is MDHEN and CDR2 is SYDVKM. This CDR3 is built from 11 residues. The DNA for the CDR3 is TGTGCCAGCAGTCACAAACATGAAGCTTTCTTT. Translated: CASSHKHEAFF.

The chain joins TRBV2 to TRBJ1-6; D perhaps matches TRBD1 (5 bases). From germline, CDR1 is SNHLY and CDR2 FYNNEI. The germline V and J ends were trimmed by 5 bases and 7 bases, with 6 bases remaining between them. The CDR3 is 12 amino acids. This chain's CDR3 is CASSSGNSPLHF. The CDR3 nucleotides read TGTGCCAGCAGTTCAGGGAATTCACCCCTCCACTTT. Filled out from reference TRBV2 and TRBJ1-6, the complete variable domain reads EPEVTQTPSHQVTQMGQEVILRCVPISNHLYFYWYRQILGQKVEFLVSFYNNEISEKSEIFDDQFSVERPDGSNFTLKIRSTKLEDSAMYFCASSSGNSPLHFGNGTRLTVT.

The chain combines TRBV25-1 with TRBJ2-7; D remains ambiguous. The CDR3 consists of 11 residues. Trimming took off 9 bases at V and 9 bases at J, with 15 bases between the two ends. Germline loops: CDR1 MGHDK, CDR2 SYGVNS. DNA of the CDR3: TGTGCCAGTACACCGACTCCCGGGCAGTACTTC. It specifies CASTPTPGQYF.

The V and J genes are TRBV7-6 and TRBJ2-1; the match to TRBD1 covers 11 bases. The CDR3 length is 16 residues. CDR1 and CDR2 (germline): SGHVS, FNYEAQ. V gave up 5 bases and J gave up 5 bases; unmatched junction bases: 8. The CDR3 protein is CASSLRDRGSHNEQFF. CDR3 DNA sequence: TGTGCCAGCAGCCTCCGGGACAGGGGGTCTCACAATGAGCAGTTCTTC.